The 27 T cell receptor beta chains in this list originate from one sample, sequenced in a study of T cell repertoires in cytomegalovirus infection. Each CDR3 protein is one row after TCRdb ran MiXCR on the reads. Here the sample spans under 150,000 distinct CDR3 sequences, around 31% being singletons. No antigen has been identified for these receptors. Sequenced material: CD8+ T cells from cultured PBMCs, taken from culture after CMV antigen stimulation. These receptor sequences come from a human donor in good health (CMV status not recorded). Some clones in this sample may be carry-over from other donors' samples.

This clonotype was counted ten times or more. The chain joins TRBV6-1 to TRBJ1-5; perhaps TRBD1 as D (5 bases). V lost 1 base and J 3 bases, leaving 10 bases between the germline ends. In germline, CDR1 is MNHNS, CDR2 SASEGT. This CDR3 spans 15 amino acids. The CDR3 region has the DNA TGTGCCAGCAGTGAAGGGGCAGGGTACAATCAGCCCCAGCATTTT. Protein product: CASSEGAGYNQPQHF.

This clonotype showed up just a few times. This chain joins TRBV12-3 or TRBV12-4 and TRBJ2-2; 10 nucleotides agree with TRBD1. This CDR3 is built from 13 residues. The V segment lost 6 bases and the J segment 7 bases; nucleotides outside the gene matches: 2. This chain's CDR3 is CASRGTGVGELFF. The DNA for the CDR3 is TGTGCCAGCAGGGGGACAGGGGTCGGGGAGCTGTTTTTT.

The rearrangement joins TRBV4-1 to TRBJ2-7; the D gene is possibly TRBD1 (6 bases). Between the trimmed V and J ends, which lost 1 base and 2 bases, there was a span of 12 bases. The CDR3 sequence is 15 residues long. Germline CDR1 is MGHRA and CDR2 is YSYEKL. This chain's CDR3 is CASSQVPQGTYEQYF. DNA for the CDR3: TGCGCCAGCAGCCAAGTGCCTCAGGGGACCTACGAGCAGTACTTC.

The chain is built from TRBV2 and TRBJ2-3, with TRBD2 matching 9 bases. V lost 8 bases, J lost 5 bases, and 8 bases stayed unmatched. The CDR3 spans 14 residues. The V gene's germline CDR1 is SNHLY and CDR2 FYNNEI. CDR3: CASDGGGAVDTQYF. The CDR3 DNA sequence: TGTGCCAGCGACGGCGGGGGGGCGGTAGATACGCAGTATTTT.

Many counts were recorded for this clonotype. The V and J genes are TRBV2 and TRBJ1-1; TRBD1 is a possible D gene (6 bases). The CDR3 runs 15 residues. CDR1 and CDR2 (germline): SNHLY, FYNNEI. With 4 bases removed from V and 0 bases from J, the gap between germline ends came to 12 bases. The DNA of the CDR3 is TGTGCCAGCAGTGCGGGGGGGCCCCTGAACACTGAAGCTTTCTTT. Translated: CASSAGGPLNTEAFF.

The chain combines TRBV5-1 with TRBJ1-1; D gene uncertain. V was trimmed by 2 bases and J by 6 bases, leaving 11 bases between them. Germline V lookup: CDR1 SGHRS, CDR2 YFSETQ. The CDR3 runs 13 residues. CDR3 DNA: TGCGCCAGCAGCTTCATAGTCGAGGCTGAAGCTTTCTTT. It yields the protein CASSFIVEAEAFF.

This chain joins TRBV7-9 and TRBJ2-7; TRBD2 agrees at 7 bases. This CDR3 region has 15 residues. The trim removed 5 bases at V and 3 bases at J, leaving 10 bases unmatched. CDR1 is SEHNR and CDR2 is FQNEAQ in the germline V gene (reference sequence). The CDR3 region has the DNA TGTGCCAGCAGCCCCCGGGAGGACACTTTCTACGAGCAGTACTTC. Residues: CASSPREDTFYEQYF. The full variable domain, rest sourced from reference TRBV7-9 and TRBJ2-7, is DTGVSQNPRHKITKRGQNVTFRCDPISEHNRLYWYRQTLGQGPEFLTYFQNEAQLEKSRLLSDRFSAERPKGSFSTLEIQRTEQGDSAMYLCASSPREDTFYEQYFGPGTRLTVT.

Only a few counts were recorded for this clonotype. The chain recombines TRBV7-9 with TRBJ1-2; 8 bases map to TRBD1. Germline CDR1 is SEHNR and CDR2 is FQNEAQ (reference sequence). CDR3 length: 15 amino acids. The V segment lost 5 bases and the J segment 4 bases; nucleotides outside the gene matches: 9. The CDR3 bases are TGTGCCAGCAGCCGTACGGACAGGGTTTCCTATGGCTACACCTTC. This codes for CASSRTDRVSYGYTF.

This clonotype was detected only a few times. This chain joins TRBV6-8 and TRBJ2-1; a weak D match, TRBD2 (6 bases). Trimming pared 3 bases from V and 0 bases from J, leaving 9 bases between. The CDR3 runs 15 residues. Germline V CDR1 and CDR2: MNHGY, SAAAGT. CDR3 in amino acids: CASSYAGSSYNEQFF. The CDR3 nucleotides are TGTGCCAGCAGTTATGCCGGGAGCTCCTACAATGAGCAGTTCTTC.

This chain links TRBV4-1 with TRBJ2-2; D uncertain. Germline V gene data show CDR1 as MGHRA and CDR2 as YSYEKL. The CDR3 runs 16 residues. Trimming removed 1 base at V and 0 bases at J, with 9 bases between. The CDR3 DNA sequence: TGCGCCAGCAGCCAAGTGGTGACCGCGAACACCGGGGAGCTGTTTTTT. It yields the protein CASSQVVTANTGELFF.

The chain recombines TRBV19 with TRBJ2-1, with TRBD1 identical over 8 bases. The CDR3 sequence is 15 residues long. Germline V gene lookup returns CDR1 LNHDA and CDR2 SQIVND (reference sequence). With V trimmed by 2 bases and J by 5 bases, 5 bases remained unmatched. For the CDR3, the DNA is TGTGCCAGTAGTATATATGACAGGGGCAACAATGAGCAGTTCTTC. It is translated as CASSIYDRGNNEQFF.

The CDR3 spells CASRADSYGYTF. The DNA for the CDR3 is TGTGCCAGCAGAGCCGACAGCTATGGCTACACCTTC. The chain has TRBV27 and TRBJ1-2; a possible D gene is TRBD1 (5 bases). V was pared by 6 bases and J by 4 bases, with 9 bases between. There are 12 residues in the CDR3. From germline, CDR1 is MNHEY and CDR2 SMNVEV (reference sequence).

This clonotype was observed a handful of times. This chain uses TRBV7-2 with TRBJ2-1; D unclear. The ends were cut back, 4 bases at V and 0 bases at J, with 13 bases in the middle. CDR3 length: 16 amino acids. CDR1 and CDR2 (germline): SGHTA, FQGNSA. For the CDR3, the DNA is TGTGCCAGCAGCTCCCTTGGCAGGAGCTCCTACAATGAGCAGTTCTTC. As protein: CASSSLGRSSYNEQFF. The variable domain in full, with the rest retrieved from reference TRBV7-2 and TRBJ2-1, is GAGVSQSPSNKVTEKGKDVELRCDPISGHTALYWYRQSLGQGLEFLIYFQGNSAPDKSGLPSDRFSAERTGGSVSTLTIQRTQQEDSAVYLCASSSLGRSSYNEQFFGPGTRLTVL.

The chain joins TRBV12-3 or TRBV12-4 to TRBJ1-5, with D uncertain. The CDR3 is made up of 13 amino acids. Trimming removed 6 bases from V and 0 bases from J, with 6 bases in between. DNA of the CDR3: TGTGCCAGCAGACTTTATAGCAATCAGCCCCAGCATTTT. Encoded protein: CASRLYSNQPQHF.

V gene TRBV12-3 or TRBV12-4 combines with J gene TRBJ1-1; D possibly corresponds to TRBD1 (6 bases). Trimming pared 8 bases from V and 11 bases from J, leaving 15 bases between. There are 11 residues in the CDR3. The CDR3 protein is CASEGGGLAFF. Written as DNA, the CDR3 is TGTGCCAGCGAGGGGGGAGGGTTGGCTTTCTTT.

The chain employs TRBV24-1 and TRBJ2-3; the D is unclear. Trimming took off 4 bases at V and 5 bases at J, with 24 bases between the two ends. CDR3 length: 18 amino acids. CDR1 and CDR2 (germline): KGHDR, SFDVKD. CDR3 DNA sequence: TGTGCCACCAGTGAACCCGATCGGGCGCGCCCGGCTGAAGATACGCAGTATTTT. The encoded protein is CATSEPDRARPAEDTQYF.

This chain connects TRBV5-5 to TRBJ1-3, with 9 bases that match TRBD1. In germline, CDR1 is SGHKS, CDR2 YYEKEE (reference sequence). J was trimmed by 1 base and V by 0 bases; bases with no gene match: 5. The CDR3 contains 17 residues. The CDR3 here is CASSLATDRGSGNTIYF. Written as DNA, the CDR3 is TGTGCCAGCAGCTTGGCAACGGACAGGGGATCTGGAAACACCATATATTTT.

This clonotype was found a few times. This chain joins TRBV7-2 and TRBJ2-7; perhaps D is TRBD1 or TRBD2 (6 bases each). Trimming pared 1 base from V and 6 bases from J, leaving 19 bases between. Germline V gene lookup returns CDR1 SGHTA and CDR2 FQGNSA. This CDR3 has 16 amino acids. CDR3 residues: CASSLVGSGAITEQYF. The CDR3 DNA reads as TGTGCCAGCAGCTTAGTTGGTTCGGGGGCGATCACCGAGCAGTACTTC.

This clonotype showed up just once. V and J are TRBV9 and TRBJ2-7, with 7 bases identical to TRBD2. There are 14 residues in the CDR3. Losses at the gene ends were 0 bases for V and 5 bases for J; bases not matched to a gene: 5. CDR1 is SGDLS and CDR2 is YYNGEE in the germline V gene. This CDR3 reads CASSVAGRVDEQYF. The CDR3 DNA sequence: TGTGCCAGCAGCGTAGCGGGGAGGGTGGACGAGCAGTACTTC.

In this sample, this clonotype turned up once. V gene TRBV7-2 combines with J gene TRBJ2-1; no clear D. V was shortened by 3 bases and J by 4 bases, with 10 bases between the two germline ends. CDR1 is SGHTA, CDR2 FQGNSA, per germline. The CDR3 loop spans 14 amino acids. CDR3: CASSFSPLYNEQFF. The CDR3 bases are TGTGCCAGCAGCTTTAGTCCGTTATACAATGAGCAGTTCTTC.

This clonotype was observed at least ten times. The genes are TRBV7-6 and TRBJ2-2, with D hard to call. The germline V gene encodes CDR1 SGHVS and CDR2 FNYEAQ. CDR3 size: 12 residues. The V and J ends lost 4 bases and 6 bases respectively, with 6 bases between them. The CDR3 is CASSWTSGELFF. The CDR3 DNA follows: TGTGCCAGCAGCTGGACCTCCGGGGAGCTGTTTTTT.

The genes are TRBV7-9 and TRBJ1-1; tentative D call: TRBD1 (5 bases). Looked up from germline, CDR1 is SEHNR and CDR2 is FQNEAQ (reference sequence). V was clipped by 2 bases and J by 11 bases, with 15 bases between them. CDR3 size: 13 residues. The DNA for the CDR3 is TGTGCCAGCAGCTTATCCGGGACTACCGGCGCTTTCTTT. Its protein product is CASSLSGTTGAFF.

V is TRBV6-5 and J is TRBJ2-7; D possibly matches TRBD1 or TRBD2 (5 bases each). Trimming removed 5 bases from V and 0 bases from J, with 14 bases in between. This CDR3 has 15 residues. CDR1 is MNHEY, CDR2 SVGAGI, per germline. CDR3 residues: CASSVWDGSSYEQYF. CDR3 nucleotide sequence: TGTGCCAGCAGTGTCTGGGACGGTAGCTCCTACGAGCAGTACTTC.

This clonotype has ten or more counts. CDR3 region: CASSPISGGANEQFF. In DNA, the CDR3 is TGTGCCAGCTCACCAATCAGCGGGGGGGCCAATGAGCAGTTCTTC. The chain carries TRBV18 and TRBJ2-1, with 10 bases lining up with TRBD2. CDR1 KGHSH and CDR2 LQKENI come from the germline V gene. CDR3 length equals 15 residues. Trimming at V came to 2 bases and at J to 6 bases, leaving 4 bases not matched to a gene.

The V and J genes are TRBV28 and TRBJ1-5; D may be TRBD1 (5 bases). From germline, CDR1 is MDHEN and CDR2 SYDVKM. Trimming took 2 bases from V and 2 from J, leaving 16 bases between them. The CDR3 is 17 amino acids. The CDR3 nucleotides are TGTGCCAGCAGTTTAGTTCTTCGGGACTTGTGCAATCAGCCCCAGCATTTT. Amino acid sequence: CASSLVLRDLCNQPQHF.

The chain employs TRBV4-3 and TRBJ2-2; TRBD1 aligns across 7 bases. Germline V lookup: CDR1 LGHNA, CDR2 YSLEER. The length of the CDR3 is 18 residues. With 1 base clipped from V and 4 bases from J, the junction kept 12 bases outside the gene matches. CDR3 sequence reads: CASSQASMTGLFTGELFF. For the CDR3, the DNA is TGCGCCAGCAGCCAAGCCTCCATGACAGGGTTATTCACCGGGGAGCTGTTTTTT.

The CDR3 region has the DNA TGTGCCAGCAGTTACTCGACAGGGGTGCGTTCACCCCTCCACTTT. This sequence encodes CASSYSTGVRSPLHF. The gene calls are TRBV6-8 and TRBJ1-6; 8 bases are shared with TRBD1. The CDR3 has 15 amino acids. CDR1 MNHGY and CDR2 SAAAGT come from the germline V gene. Losses at the gene ends were 0 bases for V and 9 bases for J; bases not matched to a gene: 4.